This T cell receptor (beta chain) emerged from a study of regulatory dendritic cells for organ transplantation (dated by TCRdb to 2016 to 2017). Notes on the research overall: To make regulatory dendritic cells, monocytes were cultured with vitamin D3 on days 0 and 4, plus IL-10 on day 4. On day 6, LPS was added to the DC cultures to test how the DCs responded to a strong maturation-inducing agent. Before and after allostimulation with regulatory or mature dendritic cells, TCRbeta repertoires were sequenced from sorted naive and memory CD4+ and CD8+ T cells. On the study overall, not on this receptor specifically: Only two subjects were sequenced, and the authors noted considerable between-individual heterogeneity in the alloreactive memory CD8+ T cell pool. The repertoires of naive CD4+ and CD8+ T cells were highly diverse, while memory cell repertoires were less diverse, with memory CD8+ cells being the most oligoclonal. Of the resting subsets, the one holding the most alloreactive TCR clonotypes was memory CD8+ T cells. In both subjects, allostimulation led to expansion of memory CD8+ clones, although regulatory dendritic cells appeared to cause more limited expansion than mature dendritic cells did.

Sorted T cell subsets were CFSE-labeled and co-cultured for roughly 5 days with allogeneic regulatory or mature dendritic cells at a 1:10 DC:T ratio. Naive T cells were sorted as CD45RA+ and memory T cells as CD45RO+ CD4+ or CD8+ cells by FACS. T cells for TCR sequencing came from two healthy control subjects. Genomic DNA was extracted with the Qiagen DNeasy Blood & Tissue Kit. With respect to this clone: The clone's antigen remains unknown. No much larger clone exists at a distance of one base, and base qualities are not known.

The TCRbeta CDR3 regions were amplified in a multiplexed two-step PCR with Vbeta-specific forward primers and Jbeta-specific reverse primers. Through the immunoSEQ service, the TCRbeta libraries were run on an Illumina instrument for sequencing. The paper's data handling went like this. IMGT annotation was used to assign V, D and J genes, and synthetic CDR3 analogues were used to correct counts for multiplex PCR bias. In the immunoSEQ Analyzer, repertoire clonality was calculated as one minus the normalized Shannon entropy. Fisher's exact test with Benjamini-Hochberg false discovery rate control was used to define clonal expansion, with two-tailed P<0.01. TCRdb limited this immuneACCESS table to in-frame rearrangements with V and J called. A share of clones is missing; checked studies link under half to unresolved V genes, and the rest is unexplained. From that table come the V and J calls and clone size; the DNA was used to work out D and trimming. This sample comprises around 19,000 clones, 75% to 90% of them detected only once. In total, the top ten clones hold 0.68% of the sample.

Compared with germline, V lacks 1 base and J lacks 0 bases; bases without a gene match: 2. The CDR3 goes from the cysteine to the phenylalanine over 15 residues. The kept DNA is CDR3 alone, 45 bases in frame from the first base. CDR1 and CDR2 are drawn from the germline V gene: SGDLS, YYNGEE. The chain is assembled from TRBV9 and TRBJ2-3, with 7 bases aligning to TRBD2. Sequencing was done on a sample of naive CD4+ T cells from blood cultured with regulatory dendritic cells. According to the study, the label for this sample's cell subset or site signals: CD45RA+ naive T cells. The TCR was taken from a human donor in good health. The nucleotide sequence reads TGTGCCAGCAGCGTATCGGGAGGAAGCACAGATACGCAGTATTTT. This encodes CASSVSGGSTDTQYF.